The 14 T cell receptor beta chains given below trace back to one sample, sequenced in a study of CD8 T cells in ankylosing spondylitis. TCRdb called the 5' RACE reads again in MiXCR, with one record for every CDR3 protein. Seen here are 150,000 to 200,000 distinct CDR3 sequences, around a tenth observed once, and the top ten hold almost 30%. Input material: blood, either unsorted or a sorted T cell fraction (not recorded which). Source of these receptors: a male donor with ankylosing spondylitis or in good health (not recorded which).

In its sample, this clonotype was seen a few times. The chain carries TRBV20-1 and TRBJ1-2, with D perhaps TRBD1 (6 bases). From germline, CDR1 is DFQATT and CDR2 SNEGSKA (reference sequence). CDR3 length: 16 residues. V lost 0 bases, J lost 2 bases, and 16 bases lay in between. CDR3 protein: CSARDIRDTLNYGYTF. The DNA of the CDR3 is TGCAGTGCTAGAGATATTCGGGACACCCTGAACTATGGCTACACCTTC.

The rearrangement joins TRBV7-9 to TRBJ2-5, with D hard to call. With 3 bases removed from V and 3 bases from J, the gap between germline ends came to 8 bases. Germline V gene sequence: CDR1 SEHNR, CDR2 FQNEAQ (reference sequence). This CDR3 has 13 residues. In DNA, the CDR3 is TGTGCCAGCAGCTTTAATAGTGAAGAGACCCAGTACTTC. Amino acid sequence: CASSFNSEETQYF.

The chain carries TRBV5-6 and TRBJ2-3, with D possibly TRBD1 on 6 matching bases. Germline CDR1 and CDR2: SGHDT and YYEEEE. The CDR3 has 15 residues. V shed 3 bases and J shed 2 bases, with 13 bases lying between them. The CDR3 loop reads CASSSQGGYTDTQYF. CDR3 bases: TGTGCCAGCAGCTCACAGGGTGGGTACACAGATACGCAGTATTTT.

The V and J genes are TRBV29-1 and TRBJ2-2; D not certain. V was shortened by 4 bases and J by 2 bases, with 8 bases between the two germline ends. The CDR3 runs 13 residues. Germline V CDR1 and CDR2: SQVTM, ANQGSEA. The CDR3, as DNA: TGCAGCGTTGCCCCAACAAACACCGGGGAGCTGTTTTTT. It is translated as CSVAPTNTGELFF.

The table lists this clonotype with a few counts. The chain couples TRBV7-2 to TRBJ2-7; D is unresolved. The CDR3 is 13 amino acids. Per germline, CDR1 SGHTA and CDR2 FQGNSA. V lost 3 bases to trimming and J lost 2 bases, with 8 bases between them. The CDR3 DNA reads TGTGCCAGCAGCTTGTCAATAACCTACGAGCAGTACTTC. The encoded protein is CASSLSITYEQYF.

This clonotype was counted between two and nine times. The V gene is TRBV7-9, the J gene TRBJ1-6; TRBD1 matches at 7 bases. Germline CDR1 reads SEHNR; CDR2 reads FQNEAQ (reference sequence). Losses at the gene ends were 0 bases for V and 8 bases for J; bases not matched to a gene: 1. This CDR3 region has 14 residues. The DNA of the CDR3 is TGTGCCAGCAGCTTAGCAGGGGGCCATTCACCCCTCCACTTT. This encodes CASSLAGGHSPLHF.

The chain couples TRBV7-8 to TRBJ1-5; unclear D gene. CDR3 length: 17 amino acids. CDR1 SGHVS and CDR2 FQNEAQ come from the germline V gene. The V gene lost 2 bases and the J gene lost 7 bases, with 21 bases spanning the gap. CDR3 protein: CASSLRMFAGTNQPQHF. The CDR3, as DNA: TGTGCCAGCAGCTTAAGGATGTTTGCAGGAACCAACCAGCCCCAGCATTTT.

At least ten counts were recorded for this clonotype. The V and J genes are TRBV20-1 and TRBJ2-1; D is ambiguous. V lost 6 bases and J lost 6, with 12 bases in between. The CDR3 loop spans 12 amino acids. Germline assignment: CDR1 DFQATT and CDR2 SNEGSKA (reference sequence). The CDR3 is CSANKPINEQFF. The CDR3 coding sequence is TGCAGTGCCAACAAGCCTATCAATGAGCAGTTCTTC.

This chain connects TRBV28 to TRBJ2-1; weak D call: TRBD1 (5 bases). This CDR3 has 12 amino acids. CDR1 MDHEN and CDR2 SYDVKM come from the germline V gene. V lost 8 bases and J lost 7, with 12 bases in between. CDR3 region: CASEGAANEQFF. Here the CDR3 DNA reads TGTGCCAGCGAAGGGGCGGCAAATGAGCAGTTCTTC.

This clonotype was found many times. The CDR3 here is CASSYSDTQYF. In DNA, the CDR3 is TGTGCCAGCAGTTATTCAGATACGCAGTATTTT. This rearrangement joins TRBV6-6 to TRBJ2-3; D is undetermined. The ends were cut back, 3 bases at V and 4 bases at J, with 2 bases in the middle. The CDR3 loop spans 11 amino acids. Germline assignment: CDR1 MNHNY and CDR2 SVGAGI (reference sequence).

This clonotype was seen a handful of times. The rearrangement uses TRBV29-1 and TRBJ1-2, with 8 bases identical to TRBD1. J lost 10 bases, V lost 5 bases, and 6 bases had no gene match. The CDR3 has 11 residues. The V gene's germline CDR1 is SQVTM and CDR2 ANQGSEA. The CDR3 DNA follows: TGCAGCGTTCGGACAGGGAATGACTACACCTTC. It translates to CSVRTGNDYTF.

At least ten counts were recorded for this clonotype. The chain is built from TRBV5-6 and TRBJ1-1; the D is unclear. The germline V gene encodes CDR1 SGHDT and CDR2 YYEEEE. CDR3 length: 13 amino acids. Trimming removed 0 bases at V and 5 bases at J, with 8 bases between. For the CDR3, the DNA is TGTGCCAGCAGCTTGGAAAGGAGAACTGAAGCTTTCTTT. It codes for CASSLERRTEAFF.

This chain uses TRBV27 with TRBJ2-2; D gene unclear. The ends were cut back, 5 bases at V and 4 bases at J, with 14 bases in the middle. The CDR3 is 15 amino acids. In germline, CDR1 is MNHEY, CDR2 SMNVEV (reference sequence). This CDR3 is CASSPLYPGTGELFF. The CDR3 DNA follows: TGTGCCAGCAGTCCTCTCTACCCGGGCACCGGGGAGCTGTTTTTT.

The rearrangement links TRBV2 to TRBJ2-1, with TRBD2 identical over 15 bases. V gave up 1 base and J gave up 4 bases; unmatched junction bases: 11. Per the germline V gene, CDR1 is SNHLY and CDR2 is FYNNEI. The CDR3 loop spans 20 amino acids. The CDR3 is CASSEVDLGLAGGLYNEQFF. CDR3 coding DNA: TGTGCCAGCAGTGAAGTCGATCTGGGACTAGCGGGGGGACTTTACAATGAGCAGTTCTTC.